Each of the 5 T cell receptor beta chains below was sequenced from the same sample in a study of beta chain features in type 1 diabetes (dated by TCRdb to the late 2010s). Broad study findings and their caveats: In all four CD4+ subsets, TCRB CDR3 length was moderately but significantly shorter in type 1 diabetes patients.

To prepare the library, the immunoSEQ multiplex PCR assay was applied. The entire amount of isolated RNA was reverse transcribed using the High Capacity cDNA Reverse Transcription Kit, so the sequenced TCRB transcripts were expressed ones. The table was pulled from immuneACCESS by TCRdb, which kept in-frame rearrangements only. Such tables lose some clones; where checked, under half of the loss comes from unresolved V genes, and the rest has no known cause. For this sample there are some 350,000 clones; roughly 12% appear just once. About 0.015% of the sample comes from the top ten. Their recognized antigens are unknown. The sequenced material came from naive CD4+ T cells from blood. Explained via the paper, the cell subset or site label denotes: true naive CD4+ T cells. These TCRs come from a woman under 30 with type 1 diabetes.

The genes are TRBV30 and TRBJ1-5; no clear D gene. Germline assignment: CDR1 GTSNPN and CDR2 SVGIG (reference sequence). V lost 0 bases, J lost 6 bases, and 24 bases lay in between. The CDR3 is 18 amino acids. The CDR3, as DNA: TGTGCCTGGAGTGTAGGTATAGTGTCAGCACGAACGGGTCAGCCCCAGCATTTT. As protein: CAWSVGIVSARTGQPQHF.

This clone was observed a few times. This sequence joins TRBV28 and TRBJ2-4; D not resolved. CDR3 length: 16 amino acids. The germline V gene encodes CDR1 MDHEN and CDR2 SYDVKM. The germline V and J ends were trimmed by 7 bases and 3 bases, with 19 bases remaining between them. In DNA, the CDR3 is TGTGCCAGCACCCCAGGTCGCTCCGTAGGCAAAAACATTCAGTACTTC. It encodes CASTPGRSVGKNIQYF.

This clone came up once. The J gene is TRBJ2-5, the V gene TRBV7-2; TRBD2 is a possible D gene (7 bases). The better agreement between TRBJ2-7 and the DNA end casts doubt on the J call. CDR1 SGHTA and CDR2 FQGNSA come from the germline V gene. The CDR3 has 14 amino acids. The CDR3 reads CASTEGGRTYEQYF. As DNA, the CDR3 is TGTGCCAGCACCGAGGGGGGGAGGACCTACGAGCAGTACTTC.

CDR3: CASRKGYGTSGIYNEQFF. The CDR3 nucleotides are TGCGCCAGCAGAAAGGGATATGGGACTAGCGGGATTTACAATGAGCAGTTCTTC. The chain links TRBV5-1 to TRBJ2-1; 13 positions match TRBD2. J gave up 4 bases and V 5 bases, and 12 bases lay outside the gene matches. CDR3 length: 18 residues. Looked up from germline, CDR1 is SGHRS and CDR2 is YFSETQ.

This clone has only a few counts. The rearrangement uses TRBV7-2 and TRBJ1-2; D not certain. The germline CDR1 and CDR2 sequences are SGHTA and FQGNSA. The CDR3 extends over 13 amino acids. The ends were cut back, 3 bases at V and 2 bases at J, with 7 bases in the middle. CDR3 sequence (DNA): TGTGCCAGCAGCTTGGGAGGCAACTATGGCTACACCTTC. The encoded protein is CASSLGGNYGYTF.